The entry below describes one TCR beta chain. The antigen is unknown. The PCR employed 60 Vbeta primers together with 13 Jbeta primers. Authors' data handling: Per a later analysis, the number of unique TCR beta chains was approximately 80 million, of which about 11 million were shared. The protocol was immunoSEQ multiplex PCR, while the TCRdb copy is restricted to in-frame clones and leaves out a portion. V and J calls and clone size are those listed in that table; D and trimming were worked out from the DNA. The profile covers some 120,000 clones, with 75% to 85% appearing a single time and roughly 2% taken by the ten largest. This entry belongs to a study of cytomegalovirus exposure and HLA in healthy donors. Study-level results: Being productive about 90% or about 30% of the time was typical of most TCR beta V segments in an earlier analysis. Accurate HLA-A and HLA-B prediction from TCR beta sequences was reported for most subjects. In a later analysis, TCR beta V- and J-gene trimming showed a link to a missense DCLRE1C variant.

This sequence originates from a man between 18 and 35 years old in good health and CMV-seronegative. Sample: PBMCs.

CDR3 nucleotides: TGTGCCTGGAGTGTGAGCCGCTCTGGAAACACCATATATTTT. Protein: CAWSVSRSGNTIYF. The chain links TRBV30 to TRBJ1-3; no reliable D call. The CDR3 is made up of 14 amino acids. Germline V gene lookup returns CDR1 GTSNPN and CDR2 SVGIG (reference sequence). The ends were cut back, 0 bases at V and 0 bases at J, with 6 bases in the middle.